These 10 T cell receptor beta chains came from one sample sequenced in a study of T cells after yellow fever vaccination. TCRdb processed the 5' RACE reads anew with MiXCR; each CDR3 protein has one entry. The repertoire holds under 350,000 distinct CDR3 sequences, with roughly 4% as singletons. This sample comprised PBMCs, obtained 5 days after the yellow fever booster vaccination. All receptors come from a man between 18 and 35 years old who received the YFV17D yellow fever vaccine.

This chain links TRBV25-1 with TRBJ2-7, with 7 bases identical to TRBD1. The V segment lost 4 bases and the J segment 3 bases; nucleotides outside the gene matches: 3. CDR1 is MGHDK and CDR2 is SYGVNS in the germline V gene. The CDR3 has 13 residues. CDR3 nucleotide sequence: TGTGCCAGCAGTGGACAGGGTAACTACGAGCAGTACTTC. Its translation: CASSGQGNYEQYF.

The CDR3 nucleotides read TGTGCCAGCAGCTTGGGACTAGCGAGCGCCTACGAGCAGTACTTC. Protein product: CASSLGLASAYEQYF. This chain uses TRBV5-6 with TRBJ2-7; 8 positions agree with TRBD2. This CDR3 has 15 residues. The ends lost 0 bases at V and 2 bases at J; junction bases unmatched: 4. Germline V gene sequence: CDR1 SGHDT, CDR2 YYEEEE.

This clonotype occurred many times. The V and J genes are TRBV6-5 and TRBJ2-3; TRBD1 might be the D (6 bases). Germline V lookup: CDR1 MNHEY, CDR2 SVGAGI. With 0 bases removed from V and 6 bases from J, the gap between germline ends came to 10 bases. This CDR3 comprises 14 residues. The CDR3 sequence is CASSYSLQGDTQYF. In DNA form, the CDR3 reads TGTGCCAGCAGTTACTCGCTTCAGGGGGATACGCAGTATTTT.

The CDR3 sequence: CASSPLTGGNNEQFF. CDR3 bases: TGTGCCAGCTCACCACTCACAGGCGGAAACAATGAGCAGTTCTTC. The genes are TRBV18 and TRBJ2-1; maybe TRBD1 (5 bases). This CDR3 region has 15 residues. CDR1 is KGHSH, CDR2 LQKENI, per germline. V lost 1 base to trimming and J lost 5 bases, with 12 bases between them.

Remarks on this clonotype: A clone one base away is much larger, so this may be a read error. The chain is built from TRBV6-1 and TRBJ1-2; D uncertain. Trimming removed 4 bases from V and 8 bases from J, with 17 bases in between. Germline loops: CDR1 MNHNS, CDR2 SASEGT. CDR3 length equals 14 residues. The CDR3: CASSVGAGSGGYTF. CDR3 bases: TGTGCCAGCAGTGTAGGCGCGGGGAGCGGCGGCTACACCTTC.

This clonotype was seen many times. The genes are TRBV5-1 and TRBJ1-4; no clear D gene. The CDR3 runs 14 residues. Germline V gene data show CDR1 as SGHRS and CDR2 as YFSETQ. Trimming cost V 0 bases and J 3 bases, with 6 bases left between them. The CDR3: CASSLDSPNEKLFF. The DNA for the CDR3 is TGCGCCAGCAGCTTGGACAGCCCTAATGAAAAACTGTTTTTT. The full variable domain, with the rest looked up from reference TRBV5-1 and TRBJ1-4, is KAGVTQTPRYLIKTRGQQVTLSCSPISGHRSVSWYQQTPGQGLQFLFEYFSETQRNKGNFPGRFSGRQFSNSRSEMNVSTLELGDSALYLCASSLDSPNEKLFFGSGTQLSVL.

The J gene is TRBJ2-7, the V gene TRBV6-6; 7 bases line up with TRBD1. The V gene end was trimmed by 6 bases and the J gene end by 4 bases; junction bases not matched to a gene: 6. The CDR3 extends over 13 amino acids. The germline V gene has CDR1 MNHNY and CDR2 SVGAGI (reference sequence). Written as DNA, the CDR3 is TGTGCCAGCAGCTCTGACAGGGCTTACGAGCAGTACGTC. Translation gives CASSSDRAYEQYV.

This clonotype was observed many times. The J gene is TRBJ2-5, the V gene TRBV7-2, with TRBD2 identical over 8 bases. The germline V gene encodes CDR1 SGHTA and CDR2 FQGNSA. V trimming: 6 bases; J trimming: 4 bases; junction bases outside the gene matches: 7. The CDR3 runs 14 residues. DNA of the CDR3: TGTGCCAGCAGAAAGCCGGGAGGGGGAGAGACCCAGTACTTC. It specifies CASRKPGGGETQYF. Looking up the rest from reference TRBV7-2 and TRBJ2-5 gives the full variable domain: GAGVSQSPSNKVTEKGKDVELRCDPISGHTALYWYRQSLGQGLEFLIYFQGNSAPDKSGLPSDRFSAERTGGSVSTLTIQRTQQEDSAVYLCASRKPGGGETQYFGPGTRLLVL.

The chain uses TRBV12-3 or TRBV12-4 and TRBJ1-5, with D possibly TRBD1 on 5 matching bases. The CDR3 covers 14 residues. The V gene lost 6 bases and the J gene lost 7 bases, with 16 bases spanning the gap. In DNA, the CDR3 is TGTGCCAGCAGCCCAACGGGGGAATGGCAGCCCCAGCATTTT. This gives the protein CASSPTGEWQPQHF.

V is TRBV30 and J is TRBJ2-7, with D unclear. The germline V gene encodes CDR1 GTSNPN and CDR2 SVGIG (reference sequence). V was trimmed by 5 bases and J by 0 bases, leaving 17 bases between them. This CDR3 contains 15 residues. Here the CDR3 reads CAWAGRVGSSYEQYF. The CDR3 region has the DNA TGTGCCTGGGCCGGCCGGGTAGGAAGCTCCTACGAGCAGTACTTC.